This T cell receptor (beta chain) was recovered during a study of early T cells in non-severe SARS-CoV-2 infection. Study information: Sequencing of unsorted whole blood was done on bulk RNA, leaving chains unpaired. Study findings and constraints: VDJdb-based annotation leaned toward anti-spike CD8 responses and missed private and CD4 specificities.

This clonotype came up a few times. Its antigen is unknown. Unique molecular identifiers were added to individual cDNA molecules. Via MiXCR, TCRdb re-called the 5' RACE reads, giving one row per CDR3 protein. The sample records tens of thousands of distinct CDR3 sequences, about 9.4% being singletons. Losses at the gene ends were 5 bases for V and 1 base for J; bases not matched to a gene: 5. Germline V gene sequence: CDR1 WNHNN, CDR2 SYGVQD (reference sequence). The CDR3 sequence is 15 residues long. The chain uses TRBV10-1 and TRBJ1-1; 9 positions match TRBD1. This specimen consisted of whole blood, obtained at baseline. This receptor was taken from an adult who was a healthcare worker with PCR-confirmed SARS-CoV-2 infection or an uninfected control (not recorded which). The CDR3 region has the DNA TGCGCCAGCAGTCCTCGGACAGGGGCGAACACTGAAGCTTTCTTT. Translated, it gives CASSPRTGANTEAFF.